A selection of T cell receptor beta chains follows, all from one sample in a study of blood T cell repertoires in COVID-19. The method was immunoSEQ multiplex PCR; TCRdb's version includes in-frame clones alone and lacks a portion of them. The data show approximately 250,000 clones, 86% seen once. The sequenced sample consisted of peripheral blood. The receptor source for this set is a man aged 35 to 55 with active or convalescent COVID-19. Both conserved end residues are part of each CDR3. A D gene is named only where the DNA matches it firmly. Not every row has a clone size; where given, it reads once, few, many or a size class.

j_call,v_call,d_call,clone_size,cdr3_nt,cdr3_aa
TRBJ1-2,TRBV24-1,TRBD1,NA,TGTGCCACCAGTGATTCGCGACAGGGGAACGGCTACACCTTC,CATSDSRQGNGYTF
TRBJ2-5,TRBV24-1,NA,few,TGTGCCACCAGTGGGACACCACAAGAGACCCAGTACTTC,CATSGTPQETQYF
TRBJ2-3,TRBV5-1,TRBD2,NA,TGCGCCAGCAGCTTACTAGCGGGAGGTAGCACAGATACGCAGTATTTT,CASSLLAGGSTDTQYF
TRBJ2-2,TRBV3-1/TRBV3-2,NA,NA,TGTGCCAGCAGTCGTAACCGGGGGGCCACTGGGACCGGGGAGCTGTTTTTT,CASSRNRGATGTGELFF
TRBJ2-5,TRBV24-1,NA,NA,TGTGCCACCAGTGACTCCCAAGCACAAGAGACCCAGTACTTC,CATSDSQAQETQYF
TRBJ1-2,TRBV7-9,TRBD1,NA,TGTGCCAGCAGCTTAGGAGGGGGACAGGGGAGCAGTGGCTACACCTTC,CASSLGGGQGSSGYTF
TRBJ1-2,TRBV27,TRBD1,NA,TGTGCCAGCAGTCTAACCCCCGGGACAGGGGAAGGCTACACCTTC,CASSLTPGTGEGYTF
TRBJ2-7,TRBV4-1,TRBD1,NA,TGCGCCAGCAGCCGCAGGGGCGGACAGGGGCGTCGGGAGCAGTACTTC,CASSRRGGQGRREQYF
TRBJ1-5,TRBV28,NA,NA,TGTGCCAGCAGGGACAGTACGGGTTTCGTAAATCAGCCCCAGCATTTT,CASRDSTGFVNQPQHF
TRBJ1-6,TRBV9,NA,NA,TGTGCCAGCAGCCCAACCGTGGGGGGTCGAACGGATAATTCACCCCTCCACTTT,CASSPTVGGRTDNSPLHF
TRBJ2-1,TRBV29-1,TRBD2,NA,TGCAGCGTTGAATGGGCCCTAGCGGTCACAGACAATGAGCAGTTCTTC,CSVEWALAVTDNEQFF
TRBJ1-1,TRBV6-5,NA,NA,TGTGCCAGCACTCCGACAGGAATGAACACTGAAGCTTTCTTT,CASTPTGMNTEAFF
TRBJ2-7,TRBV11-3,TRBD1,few,TGTGCCAGCAGCGAAATGGGACAGGGGGTCTACGAGCAGTACTTC,CASSEMGQGVYEQYF
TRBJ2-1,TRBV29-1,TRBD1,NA,TGCAGCGTTGTTACCGGGACAGGGGGCGCCGGAGGGGAGTTCTTC,CSVVTGTGGAGGEFF
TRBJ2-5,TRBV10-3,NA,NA,TGTGCCATCAGTGAATCAGAAGAGACCCAGTACTTC,CAISESEETQYF
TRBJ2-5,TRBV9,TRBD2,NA,TGTGCCAGCAGCGTAGGTGTCGGGGGGGTGCAAGAGACCCAGTACTTC,CASSVGVGGVQETQYF
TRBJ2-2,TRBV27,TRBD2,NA,TGTGCCAGCAGTTCAATAGCGGGGGTCGCCGGGGAGCTGTTTTTT,CASSSIAGVAGELFF
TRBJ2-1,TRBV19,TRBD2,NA,TGTGCCAGTAGTTCGTGGACTAGCGGGAGAAGCTCCTACAATGAGCAGTTCTTC,CASSSWTSGRSSYNEQFF
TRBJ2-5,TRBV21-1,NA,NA,TGTGCCAGCACAACGGGACAGCGCCGACGGAAGTACTTC,CASTTGQRRRKYF
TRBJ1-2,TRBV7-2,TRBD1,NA,TGTGCCAGCAGCCCCGGACAGGGACCCTTCTATGGCTACACCTTC,CASSPGQGPFYGYTF
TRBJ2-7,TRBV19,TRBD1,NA,TGTGCCAGTAGTCCCCGACAGGGGCTTTACGAGCAGTACTTC,CASSPRQGLYEQYF
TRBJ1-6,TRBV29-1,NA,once,TGCAGCGTTCTCGGAGAGAGAAATTCACCCCTCCACTTT,CSVLGERNSPLHF
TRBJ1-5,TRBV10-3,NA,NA,TGTGCCATCAGCGAGGAGGGGGTAGCCCAGCATTTT,CAISEEGVAQHF
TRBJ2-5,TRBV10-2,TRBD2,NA,TGCGCCAGCAGTGTAGCGGGTTTTGAGACCCAGTACTTC,CASSVAGFETQYF
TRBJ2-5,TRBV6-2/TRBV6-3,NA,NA,TGTGCCAGCAGTTCATCCAGGGCGACCCAGTACTTC,CASSSSRATQYF
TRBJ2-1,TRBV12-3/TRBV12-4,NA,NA,TGTGCCAGCAGTTTAGTCCTCTACAATGAGCAGTTCTTC,CASSLVLYNEQFF
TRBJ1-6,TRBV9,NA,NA,TGTGCCAGCAGCGCCACCTTCGAGGATTCACCCCTCCACTTT,CASSATFEDSPLHF
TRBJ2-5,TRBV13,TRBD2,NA,TGTGCCAGCAGCTTTGGGACTAGCGGGGGACAAGAGACCCAGTACTTC,CASSFGTSGGQETQYF
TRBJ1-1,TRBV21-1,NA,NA,TGTGCCAGCAGCAAAGGGGGTACAGGGAAAACTGAAGCTTTCTTT,CASSKGGTGKTEAFF
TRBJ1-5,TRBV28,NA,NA,TGTGCCAGCAGCCCCGTACGGGATCAGCCCCAGCATTTT,CASSPVRDQPQHF
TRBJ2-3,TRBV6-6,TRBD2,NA,TGTGCCAGCAGAACCAGCGGGGCCCCCACAGATACGCAGTATTTT,CASRTSGAPTDTQYF
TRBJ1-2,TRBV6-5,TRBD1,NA,TGTGCCAGCAGTTACTCGAAGGGGGCATTCTTTGAGTACACCTTC,CASSYSKGAFFEYTF
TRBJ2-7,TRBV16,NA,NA,TGTGCCAGCAGCCAACGGACAGAATCCAAGTACTTC,CASSQRTESKYF
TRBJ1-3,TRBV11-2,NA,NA,TGTGCCAGCAGCTATATTTCCGGGACAACTGGAAACACCATATATTTT,CASSYISGTTGNTIYF
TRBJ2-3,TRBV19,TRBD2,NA,TGTGCCAGTACCCCTACTAGCGGGGACACAGATACGCAGTATTTT,CASTPTSGDTDTQYF
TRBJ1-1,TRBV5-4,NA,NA,TGTGCCAGCAGCCCTACCGGGACAATCGACACTGAAGCTTTCTTT,CASSPTGTIDTEAFF
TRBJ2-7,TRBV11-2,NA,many,TGTGCCAGCAGCCGACCGGGACTGAGAAGGGAGCAGTACTTC,CASSRPGLRREQYF
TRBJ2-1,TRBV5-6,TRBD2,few,TGTGCCAGCAGCTACCCCTCGCGGGGGGGCGGGTATGAGCAGTTCTTC,CASSYPSRGGGYEQFF
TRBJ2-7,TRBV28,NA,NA,TGTGCCAGCAGTTTACTGGGAGGCACCTACGAGCAGTACTTC,CASSLLGGTYEQYF
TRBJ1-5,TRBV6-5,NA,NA,TGTGCCAGCAGTTACTTGGCTCCGGACAGTCAGCCCCAGCATTTT,CASSYLAPDSQPQHF
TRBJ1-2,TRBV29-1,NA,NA,TGCAGCGTTGATCATCCCAGGGGTGGTTATGGCTACACCTTC,CSVDHPRGGYGYTF
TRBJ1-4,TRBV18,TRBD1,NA,TGTGCCAGCTCTTCCACCAAGGGACAGGAAGAAAAACTGTTTTTT,CASSSTKGQEEKLFF
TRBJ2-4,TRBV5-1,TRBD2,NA,TGCGCCAGCAGCTTCTTCCCCAGCGGGAGAGAGGGGGACATTCAGTACTTC,CASSFFPSGREGDIQYF
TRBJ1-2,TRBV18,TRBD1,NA,TGTGCCAGCTCACCATACGACGCAGGGGGCGGCTACACCTTC,CASSPYDAGGGYTF
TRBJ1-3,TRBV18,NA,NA,TGTGCCAGCTCACCCGGGGACACCATATATTTT,CASSPGDTIYF